The source of this T cell receptor beta chain is a study of T-cell reconstitution after alpha-beta-depleted transplantation in children. A library of TCRbeta sequences, prepared with unique molecular identifiers, was generated. TCRdb reanalysed the PCR reads using MiXCR and keeps one entry per CDR3 protein. Of more than 250,000 distinct CDR3 sequences in the sample, 9.9% were seen once. This clonotype was seen more than once but under ten times. V lost 7 bases and J 8 bases, leaving 12 bases between the germline ends. The length of the CDR3 is 12 residues. This chain connects TRBV12-3 or TRBV12-4 to TRBJ2-1; D gene uncertain. The sequences come from PBMCs from the stem cell graft donor, collected from the stem cell graft. This clonotype originated in a human donor who donated a stem cell graft to a child with SCID. CDR3 sequence: CASTRIFDEQFF. The CDR3 DNA follows: TGTGCCAGCACAAGGATTTTCGATGAGCAGTTCTTC.